The clone carrying this T cell receptor beta chain was counted many times. Its antigen is not known. The entry originates in a study of CD8 T cells in ankylosing spondylitis. Preparation of TCR beta libraries was done by quantitative 5'-RACE with molecular barcodes. TCRdb reanalysed the 5' RACE reads using MiXCR and keeps one entry per CDR3 protein. The profile shows roughly 350,000 distinct CDR3 sequences, 8% of them singletons. Study outcomes and limitations: In peripheral blood, disease-linked CD8+ clones occurred at relatively low frequencies. Several highly homologous variants made up a TCR beta motif, and this motif appeared characteristic of ankylosing spondylitis blood. Certain motif variants had earlier appeared in reactive arthritis synovial fluid and blood. Reports say disease-linked clones showed up significantly more in matched ankylosing spondylitis synovial fluid.

This CDR3 has 14 amino acids. The ends were cut back, 3 bases at V and 3 bases at J, with 12 bases in the middle. The V and J genes are TRBV12-3 or TRBV12-4 and TRBJ2-7; tentative D call: TRBD1 (5 bases). The clonotype originates from a male donor with ankylosing spondylitis. Input material: blood, either unsorted or a sorted T cell fraction (not recorded which). For the CDR3, the DNA is TGTGCCAGCAGTTTGTGGGGCGGTAGCTACGAGCAGTACTTC. It encodes CASSLWGGSYEQYF.